This T cell receptor (beta chain) comes out of a study of CD8+ T cells in alopecia areata. Study-wide background: Tofacitinib exposure lasted 6 to 18 months, followed by 6 months off drug. Treated patients received severity scores based on the percentage of scalp area affected. The study, taken as a whole, reports: Scalp clonality and expanded CD8+ clones among the top 100 were significantly decreased by tofacitinib.

The CDR3 sequence is 14 residues long. Germline V lookup: CDR1 SQVTM, CDR2 ANQGSEA. Details on this clone: Its matching antigen is unknown.

Treatment here: oral pan-JAK inhibitor, 5-10 mg twice daily. Sampling of alopecia areata patients yielded lesional scalp punch biopsies as well as peripheral blood. Extraction of RNA preceded its reverse transcription into cDNA, which served as the sequencing template. The table came from immunoSEQ multiplex PCR; TCRdb's copy has only in-frame clones and leaves some out. The repertoire holds about 140,000 clones, 45% to 60% seen once, with roughly 15% in the top ten. V gene TRBV29-1 combines with J gene TRBJ2-5, with 8 nucleotides matching TRBD2. The end of the DNA is better explained by TRBJ2-7, so the J call may be wrong. This specimen consisted of CD8+ T cells sorted from blood, obtained at week 4, from a patient treated with tofacitinib. The origin of this receptor is a human donor with alopecia areata. The CDR3 coding sequence is TGCAGCGTTGTTTCCCGGGGGGGAACCTACGAGCAGTACTTC. Translated: CSVVSRGGTYEQYF.